This TCR beta chain was identified in a study of blood T cell repertoires in COVID-19. Study background: Sites in the United States, Italy and Spain provided acute and convalescent COVID-19 samples.

V was pared by 7 bases and J by 4 bases, with 17 bases between. The CDR3 has 15 amino acids. Germline V lookup: CDR1 MDHEN, CDR2 SYDVKM. Original analysis: Amplification from reference gene primers served as the basis for estimated nucleated cell counts. Method: immunoSEQ multiplex PCR; TCRdb's copy keeps in-frame clones and lacks some. The V and J calls and clone size were taken over from that table, and D and trimming were inferred from the DNA. The data show roughly 250,000 clones, with roughly four fifths seen just once and 15% to 18% held by the top ten. V gene TRBV28 combines with J gene TRBJ1-5; D perhaps matches TRBD1 (6 bases). Sequenced input: peripheral blood. The TCR comes from a person aged 70 to 85 with COVID-19, enrolled during active disease. DNA of the CDR3: TGTGCCAGCACCCTTTTGGGGGGGGCGAATCAGCCCCAGCATTTT. Amino acid sequence: CASTLLGGANQPQHF.